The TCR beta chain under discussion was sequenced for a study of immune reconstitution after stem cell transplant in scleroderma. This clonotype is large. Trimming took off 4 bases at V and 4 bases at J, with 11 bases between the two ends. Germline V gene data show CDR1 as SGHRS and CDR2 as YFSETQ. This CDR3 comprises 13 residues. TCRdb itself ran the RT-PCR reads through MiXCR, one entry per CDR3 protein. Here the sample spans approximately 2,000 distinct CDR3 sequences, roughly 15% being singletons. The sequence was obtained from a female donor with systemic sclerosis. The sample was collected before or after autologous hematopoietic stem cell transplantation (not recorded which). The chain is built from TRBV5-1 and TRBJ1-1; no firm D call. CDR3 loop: CASSAIYLTEAFF. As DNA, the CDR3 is TGCGCCAGCAGCGCAATTTATCTCACTGAAGCTTTCTTT.